Listed here are 5 T cell receptor beta chains from one sample, sequenced in a study of a mutant IDH1 vaccine in newly diagnosed glioma. Time point described: baseline, week 1 (first vaccination visit). Treatment in this sample: pre-vaccination baseline after standard-of-care therapy. Produced via immunoSEQ multiplex PCR; TCRdb's table is partial and in-frame only. The sample contains about 96,000 clones, 80% of which appear only once. Material: PBMCs, obtained from a glioma patient treated with radiotherapy, temozolomide or both. Receptors were obtained from a middle-aged man with glioma.

CDR3 in DNA: TGTGCCAGCAGCGTTGGGGAGGGGGCAGCGGAGACCCAGTACTTC. Its protein is CASSVGEGAAETQYF. The chain uses TRBV6-6 and TRBJ2-5; D may match TRBD1 or TRBD2 (7 bases each). This CDR3 is 15 amino acids long. V lost 6 bases and J lost 5, with 19 bases in between. Per germline, CDR1 MNHNY and CDR2 SVGAGI (reference sequence).

The rearrangement joins TRBV25-1 to TRBJ2-2, with a tentative D call TRBD2 (6 bases). Germline CDR1 MGHDK, CDR2 SYGVNS. Trimming left V 3 bases short and J 3 bases short, with 20 bases between. The CDR3 is 18 residues long. CDR3 loop: CASSDTPKGGPYTGELFF. DNA of the CDR3: TGTGCCAGCAGTGACACACCGAAAGGAGGGCCCTACACCGGGGAGCTGTTTTTT.

The chain has TRBV9 and TRBJ2-2; tentative D call: TRBD2 (5 bases). Trimming removed 2 bases at V and 2 bases at J, with 7 bases between. This CDR3 spans 14 amino acids. Germline V gene lookup returns CDR1 SGDLS and CDR2 YYNGEE. CDR3 amino acids: CASSVTGNTGELFF. The CDR3 DNA reads as TGTGCCAGCAGCGTGACGGGAAACACCGGGGAGCTGTTTTTT.

The rearrangement uses TRBV29-1 and TRBJ2-2; the match to TRBD1 covers 8 bases. This CDR3 has 15 amino acids. Germline values: CDR1 SQVTM, CDR2 ANQGSEA. V lost 7 bases to trimming and J lost 4 bases; unmatched junction nucleotides: 11. The CDR3 protein is CSAAVTGASTGELFF. DNA of the CDR3: TGCAGCGCAGCAGTGACAGGGGCGAGCACCGGGGAGCTGTTTTTT.

This chain links TRBV18 with TRBJ1-2; D is uncertain. Trimming took 3 bases from V and 4 from J, leaving 12 bases between them. The CDR3 length is 14 residues. Germline V lookup: CDR1 KGHSH, CDR2 LQKENI. Here the CDR3 reads CASSPSGLGYGYTF. The DNA of the CDR3 is TGTGCCAGCTCACCGAGTGGGCTTGGCTATGGCTACACCTTC.